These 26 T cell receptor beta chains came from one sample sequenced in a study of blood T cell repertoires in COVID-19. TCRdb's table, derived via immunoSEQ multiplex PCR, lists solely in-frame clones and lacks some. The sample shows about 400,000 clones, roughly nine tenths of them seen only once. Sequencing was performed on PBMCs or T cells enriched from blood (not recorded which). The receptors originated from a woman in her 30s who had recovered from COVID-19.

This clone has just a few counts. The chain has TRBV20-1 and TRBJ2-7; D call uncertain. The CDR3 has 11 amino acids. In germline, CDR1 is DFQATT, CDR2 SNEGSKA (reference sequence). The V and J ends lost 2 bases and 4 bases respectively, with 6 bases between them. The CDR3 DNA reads TGCAGTGCTAGAAGCAAATACGAGCAGTACTTC. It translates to CSARSKYEQYF.

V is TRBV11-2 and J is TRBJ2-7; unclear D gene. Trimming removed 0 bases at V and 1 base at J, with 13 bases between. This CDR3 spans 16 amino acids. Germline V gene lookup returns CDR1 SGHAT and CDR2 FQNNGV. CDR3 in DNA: TGTGCCAGCAGCTTAGATCTAAGTGCGGCTTCCTACGAGCAGTACTTC. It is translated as CASSLDLSAASYEQYF.

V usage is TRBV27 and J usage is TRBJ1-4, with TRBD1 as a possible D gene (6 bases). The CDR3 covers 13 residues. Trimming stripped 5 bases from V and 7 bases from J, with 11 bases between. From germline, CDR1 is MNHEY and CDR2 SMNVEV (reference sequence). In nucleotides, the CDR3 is TGTGCCAGCAGTGCCAGGGGAACTGAAAAACTGTTTTTT. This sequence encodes CASSARGTEKLFF.

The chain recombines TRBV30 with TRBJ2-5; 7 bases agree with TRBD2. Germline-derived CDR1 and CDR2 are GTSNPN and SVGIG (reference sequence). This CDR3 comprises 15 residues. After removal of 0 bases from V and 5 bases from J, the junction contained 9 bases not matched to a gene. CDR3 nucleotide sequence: TGTGCCTGGAGTGTCGGAGCGGGATCGGATGAGACCCAGTACTTC. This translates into CAWSVGAGSDETQYF.

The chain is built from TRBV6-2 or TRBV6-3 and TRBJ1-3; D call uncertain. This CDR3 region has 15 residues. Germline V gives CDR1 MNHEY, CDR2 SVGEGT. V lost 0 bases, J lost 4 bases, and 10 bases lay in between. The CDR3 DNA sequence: TGTGCCAGCAGTTACTCGACGGGTGGCGGAAACACCATATATTTT. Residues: CASSYSTGGGNTIYF.

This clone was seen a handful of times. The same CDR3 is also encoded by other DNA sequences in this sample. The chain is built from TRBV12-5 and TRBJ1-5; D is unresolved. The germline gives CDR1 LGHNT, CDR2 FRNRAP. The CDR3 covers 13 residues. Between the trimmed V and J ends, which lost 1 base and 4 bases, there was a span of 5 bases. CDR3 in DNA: TGTGCTAGTGGTTTGGCGGGGAATCAGCCCCAGCATTTT. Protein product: CASGLAGNQPQHF. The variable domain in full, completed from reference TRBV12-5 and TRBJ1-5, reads DARVTQTPRHKVTEMGQEVTMRCQPILGHNTVFWYRQTMMQGLELLAYFRNRAPLDDSGMPKDRFSAEMPDATLATLKIQPSEPRDSAVYFCASGLAGNQPQHFGDGTRLSIL.

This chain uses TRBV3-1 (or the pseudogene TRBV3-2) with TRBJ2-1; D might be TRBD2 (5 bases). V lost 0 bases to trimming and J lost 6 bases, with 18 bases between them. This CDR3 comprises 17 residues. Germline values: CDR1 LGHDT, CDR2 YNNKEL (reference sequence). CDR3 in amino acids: CASSQDLRGSGGNEQFF. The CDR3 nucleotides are TGTGCCAGCAGCCAAGATCTGCGAGGGAGTGGAGGCAATGAGCAGTTCTTC.

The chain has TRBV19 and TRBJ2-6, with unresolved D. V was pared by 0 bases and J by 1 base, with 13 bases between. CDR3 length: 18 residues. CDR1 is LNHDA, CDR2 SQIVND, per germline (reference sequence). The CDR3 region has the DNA TGTGCCAGTAGTATAGACCGCTCACGAGTGTCTGGGGCCAACGTCCTGACTTTC. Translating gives CASSIDRSRVSGANVLTF.

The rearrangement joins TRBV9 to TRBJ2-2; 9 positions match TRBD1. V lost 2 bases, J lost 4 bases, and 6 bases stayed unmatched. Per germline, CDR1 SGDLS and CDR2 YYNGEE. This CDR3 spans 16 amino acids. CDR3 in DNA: TGTGCCAGCAGCGTGCTAGGGACAGGGAGCACCGGGGAGCTGTTTTTT. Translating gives CASSVLGTGSTGELFF.

The chain's CDR3 is CASSQTRTSGPYEQYF. CDR3 nucleotide sequence: TGTGCCAGCAGCCAGACCCGGACTAGCGGCCCCTACGAGCAGTACTTC. The V call is TRBV28, the J call TRBJ2-7; 10 nucleotides line up with TRBD2. The CDR3 is made up of 16 amino acids. Trimming removed 6 bases from V and 2 bases from J; junction bases left unmatched: 10. CDR1 is MDHEN and CDR2 is SYDVKM in the germline V gene.

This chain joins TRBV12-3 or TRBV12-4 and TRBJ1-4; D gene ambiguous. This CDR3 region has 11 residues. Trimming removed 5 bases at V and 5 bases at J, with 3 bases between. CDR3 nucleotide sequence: TGTGCCAGCAGTACAAATGAAAAACTGTTTTTT. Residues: CASSTNEKLFF.

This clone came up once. CDR3 sequence: CASSFGSVTEAFF. The CDR3 DNA reads TGCGCCAGCAGCTTCGGGAGTGTCACTGAAGCTTTCTTT. This chain joins TRBV5-1 and TRBJ1-1; unclear D gene. Trimming removed 2 bases from V and 4 bases from J, with 9 bases in between. The CDR3 runs to 13 residues. Germline CDR1 reads SGHRS; CDR2 reads YFSETQ. The full variable domain, its missing parts supplied by reference TRBV5-1 and TRBJ1-1, is KAGVTQTPRYLIKTRGQQVTLSCSPISGHRSVSWYQQTPGQGLQFLFEYFSETQRNKGNFPGRFSGRQFSNSRSEMNVSTLELGDSALYLCASSFGSVTEAFFGQGTRLTVV.

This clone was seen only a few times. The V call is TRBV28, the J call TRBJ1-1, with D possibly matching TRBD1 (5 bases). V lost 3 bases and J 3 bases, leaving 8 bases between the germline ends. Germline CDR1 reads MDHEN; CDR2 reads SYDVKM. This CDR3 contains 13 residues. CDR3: CASSFPGYTEAFF. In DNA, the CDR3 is TGTGCCAGCAGTTTTCCAGGGTACACTGAAGCTTTCTTT.

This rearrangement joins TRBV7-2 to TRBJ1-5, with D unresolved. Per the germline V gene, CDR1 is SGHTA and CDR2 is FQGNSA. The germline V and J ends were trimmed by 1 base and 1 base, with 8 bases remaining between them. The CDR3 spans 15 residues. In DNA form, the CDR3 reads TGTGCCAGCAGCTTAGGAGGGTACAGCAATCAGCCCCAGCATTTT. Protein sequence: CASSLGGYSNQPQHF. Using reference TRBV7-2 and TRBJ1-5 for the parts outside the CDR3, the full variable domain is GAGVSQSPSNKVTEKGKDVELRCDPISGHTALYWYRQSLGQGLEFLIYFQGNSAPDKSGLPSDRFSAERTGGSVSTLTIQRTQQEDSAVYLCASSLGGYSNQPQHFGDGTRLSIL.

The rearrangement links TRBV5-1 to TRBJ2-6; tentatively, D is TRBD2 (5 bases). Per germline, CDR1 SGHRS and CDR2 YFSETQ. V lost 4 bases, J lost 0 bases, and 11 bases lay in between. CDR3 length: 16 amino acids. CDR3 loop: CASSLRGYSGANVLTF. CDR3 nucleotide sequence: TGCGCCAGCAGCCTAAGAGGGTACTCTGGGGCCAACGTCCTGACTTTC.

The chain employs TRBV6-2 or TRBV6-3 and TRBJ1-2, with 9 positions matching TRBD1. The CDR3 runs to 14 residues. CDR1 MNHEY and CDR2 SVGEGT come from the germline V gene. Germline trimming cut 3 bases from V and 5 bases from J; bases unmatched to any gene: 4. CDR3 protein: CASSYGDRVYGYTF. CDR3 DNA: TGTGCCAGCAGTTATGGGGACAGGGTATATGGCTACACCTTC.

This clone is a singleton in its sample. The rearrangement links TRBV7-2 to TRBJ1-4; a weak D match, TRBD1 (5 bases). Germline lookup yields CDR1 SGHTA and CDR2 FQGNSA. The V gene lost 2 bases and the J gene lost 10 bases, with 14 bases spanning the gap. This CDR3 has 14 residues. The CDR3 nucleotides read TGTGCCAGCAGCTTACAAACCAGGGAAGGAAAACTGTTTTTT. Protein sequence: CASSLQTREGKLFF.

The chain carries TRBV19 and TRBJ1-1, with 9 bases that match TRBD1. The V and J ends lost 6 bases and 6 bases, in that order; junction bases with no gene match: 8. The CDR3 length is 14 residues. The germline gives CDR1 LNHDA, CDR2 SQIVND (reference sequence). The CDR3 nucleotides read TGTGCCAGTAGAGAACAGGGGGCGAGCGCTGAAGCTTTCTTT. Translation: CASREQGASAEAFF. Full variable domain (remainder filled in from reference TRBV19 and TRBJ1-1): DGGITQSPKYLFRKEGQNVTLSCEQNLNHDAMYWYRQDPGQGLRLIYYSQIVNDFQKGDIAEGYSVSREKKESFPLTVTSAQKNPTAFYLCASREQGASAEAFFGQGTRLTVV.

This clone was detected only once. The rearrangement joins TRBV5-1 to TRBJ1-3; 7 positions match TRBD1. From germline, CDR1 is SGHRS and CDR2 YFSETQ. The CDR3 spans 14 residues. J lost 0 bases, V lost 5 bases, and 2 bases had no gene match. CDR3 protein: CASRGTDSGNTIYF. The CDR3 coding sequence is TGCGCCAGCAGAGGGACAGACTCTGGAAACACCATATATTTT.

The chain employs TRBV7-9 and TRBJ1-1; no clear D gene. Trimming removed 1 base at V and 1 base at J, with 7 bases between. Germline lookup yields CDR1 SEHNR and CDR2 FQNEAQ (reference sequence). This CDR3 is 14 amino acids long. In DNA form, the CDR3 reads TGTGCCAGCAGCTTAGGATCGGGGAACACTGAAGCTTTCTTT. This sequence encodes CASSLGSGNTEAFF.

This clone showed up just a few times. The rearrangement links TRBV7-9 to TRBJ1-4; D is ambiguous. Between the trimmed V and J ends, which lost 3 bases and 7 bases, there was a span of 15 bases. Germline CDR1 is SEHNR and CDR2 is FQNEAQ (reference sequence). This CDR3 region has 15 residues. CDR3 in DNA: TGTGCCAGCAGCTTTTCAGGTAGAGACCGTGAAAAACTGTTTTTT. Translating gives CASSFSGRDREKLFF.

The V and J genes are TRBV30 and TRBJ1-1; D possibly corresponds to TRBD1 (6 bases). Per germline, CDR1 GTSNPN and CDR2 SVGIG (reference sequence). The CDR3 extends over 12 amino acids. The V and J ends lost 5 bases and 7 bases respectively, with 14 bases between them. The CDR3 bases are TGTGCCTGGGGGCGACAGGCCGTTGAAGCTTTCTTT. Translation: CAWGRQAVEAFF. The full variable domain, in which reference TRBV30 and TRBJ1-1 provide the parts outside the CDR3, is SQTIHQWPATLVQPVGSPLSLECTVEGTSNPNLYWYRQAAGRGLQLLFYSVGIGQISSEVPQNLSASRPQDRQFILSSKKLLLSDSGFYLCAWGRQAVEAFFGQGTRLTVV.

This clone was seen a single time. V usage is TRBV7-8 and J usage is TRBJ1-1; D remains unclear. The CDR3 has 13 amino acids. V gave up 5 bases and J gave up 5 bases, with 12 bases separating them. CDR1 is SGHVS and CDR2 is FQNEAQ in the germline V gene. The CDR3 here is CASSQLPGTEAFF. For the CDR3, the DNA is TGTGCCAGCAGCCAACTTCCGGGTACTGAAGCTTTCTTT.

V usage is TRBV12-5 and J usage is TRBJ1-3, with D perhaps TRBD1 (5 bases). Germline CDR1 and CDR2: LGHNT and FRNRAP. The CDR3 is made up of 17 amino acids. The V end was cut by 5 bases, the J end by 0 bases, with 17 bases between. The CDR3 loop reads CASGGEKTENSGNTIYF. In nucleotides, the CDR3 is TGTGCTAGTGGTGGAGAGAAGACAGAGAACTCTGGAAACACCATATATTTT.

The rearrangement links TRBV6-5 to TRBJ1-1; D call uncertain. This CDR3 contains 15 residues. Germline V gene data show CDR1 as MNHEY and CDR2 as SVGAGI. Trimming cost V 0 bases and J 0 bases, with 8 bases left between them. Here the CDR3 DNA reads TGTGCCAGCAGTTACTCTAACGACATGAACACTGAAGCTTTCTTT. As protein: CASSYSNDMNTEAFF.

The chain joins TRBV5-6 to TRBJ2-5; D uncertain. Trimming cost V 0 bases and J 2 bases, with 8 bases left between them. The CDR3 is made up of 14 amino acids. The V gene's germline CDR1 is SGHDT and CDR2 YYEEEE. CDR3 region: CASSLVSNQETQYF. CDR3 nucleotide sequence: TGTGCCAGCAGCTTGGTTTCTAATCAAGAGACCCAGTACTTC.